The 24 T cell receptor beta chains in this list originate from one sample, sequenced in a study of CD8 T cells in Susac syndrome. Random hexamers were used to reverse transcribe an amount of roughly 0.45 to 1 ug RNA. In TCRdb, the immunoSEQ multiplex PCR reads were re-called with MiXCR into one record per CDR3 protein. The sample lists about 140,000 distinct CDR3 sequences, more than 85% occurring once. Sequencing was performed on CD4+ T cells from PBMCs. The source is a human donor with Susac syndrome.

The chain couples TRBV2 to TRBJ1-1; no clear D. The ends were cut back, 6 bases at V and 5 bases at J, with 13 bases in the middle. This CDR3 region has 13 residues. Germline V gene lookup returns CDR1 SNHLY and CDR2 FYNNEI. Here the CDR3 DNA reads TGTGCCAGCAGCGGAGAGACGGGGACTGAAGCTTTCTTT. Amino acids: CASSGETGTEAFF.

This rearrangement joins TRBV4-1 to TRBJ2-3; D is possibly TRBD1 (5 bases). The germline V gene encodes CDR1 MGHRA and CDR2 YSYEKL. The CDR3 covers 14 residues. The V gene lost 2 bases and the J gene lost 2 bases, with 8 bases spanning the gap. CDR3 region: CASSQSDNTDTQYF. CDR3 bases: TGCGCCAGCAGCCAATCGGACAACACAGATACGCAGTATTTT.

This chain links TRBV12-3 or TRBV12-4 with TRBJ1-1; D unclear. The V end lost 3 bases, the J end lost 6 bases, and 11 bases lay between the germline ends. The CDR3 extends over 13 amino acids. CDR3 sequence (DNA): TGTGCCAGCAGTTTTAAGGGAATCCCTGAAGCTTTCTTT. Protein sequence: CASSFKGIPEAFF.

CDR3 loop: CASQRGAYNEQFF. The CDR3 DNA reads as TGTGCCAGTCAGCGGGGGGCCTACAATGAGCAGTTCTTC. The chain employs TRBV7-8 and TRBJ2-1, with TRBD2 identical over 9 bases. The CDR3 loop spans 13 amino acids. Germline lookup yields CDR1 SGHVS and CDR2 FQNEAQ. V lost 9 bases and J lost 2; bases outside the gene matches: 2.

This chain uses TRBV5-6 with TRBJ2-2; D not resolved. The V gene lost 1 base and the J gene lost 4 bases, with 5 bases spanning the gap. The V gene's germline CDR1 is SGHDT and CDR2 YYEEEE. There are 13 residues in the CDR3. CDR3 residues: CASSLLFTGELFF. Written as DNA, the CDR3 is TGTGCCAGCAGCTTGCTATTCACCGGGGAGCTGTTTTTT. Variable domain in full (rest from reference TRBV5-6 and TRBJ2-2): DAGVTQSPTHLIKTRGQQVTLRCSPKSGHDTVSWYQQALGQGPQFIFQYYEEEERQRGNFPDRFSGHQFPNYSSELNVNALLLGDSALYLCASSLLFTGELFFGEGSRLTVL.

The V gene is TRBV15, the J gene TRBJ2-7; D is possibly TRBD1 (6 bases). Trimming cost V 5 bases and J 6 bases, with 20 bases left between them. The CDR3 is 15 residues long. Germline values: CDR1 LNHNV, CDR2 YYDKDF (reference sequence). CDR3 in DNA: TGTGCCACCAGCGGACGGGACACGGCTCGAGTCGAGCAGTACTTC. It encodes CATSGRDTARVEQYF.

The chain couples TRBV20-1 to TRBJ1-1; possible D gene TRBD1, 6 bases. The germline gives CDR1 DFQATT, CDR2 SNEGSKA (reference sequence). The CDR3 spans 12 residues. Trimming removed 7 bases at V and 1 base at J, with 10 bases between. CDR3 loop: CSGGGPNTEAFF. Here the CDR3 DNA reads TGCAGTGGTGGGGGGCCGAACACTGAAGCTTTCTTT.

The CDR3 protein is CAWSPASYGYTF. As DNA, the CDR3 is TGTGCCTGGAGTCCCGCAAGCTATGGCTACACCTTC. J is TRBJ1-2 and V is TRBV30; D ambiguous. Trimming removed 2 bases from V and 4 bases from J, with 8 bases in between. There are 12 residues in the CDR3. In germline, CDR1 is GTSNPN, CDR2 SVGIG (reference sequence).

This clonotype was counted once. The V call is TRBV23-1, the J call TRBJ2-1; 13 bases fit TRBD2. TRBV23-1 is annotated as an ORF whose role is uncertain. This CDR3 is built from 16 residues. Trimming at V came to 6 bases and at J to 5 bases, leaving 7 bases not matched to a gene. As DNA, the CDR3 is TGCGCCAGCAGCAAAACCGGGACTAGCGGGAACAATGAGCAGTTCTTC. This encodes CASSKTGTSGNNEQFF.

The chain has TRBV9 and TRBJ1-5; D remains ambiguous. Looked up from germline, CDR1 is SGDLS and CDR2 is YYNGEE. Trimming stripped 2 bases from V and 2 bases from J, with 8 bases between. CDR3 length: 14 amino acids. Here the CDR3 DNA reads TGTGCCAGCAGCGTGAGTAGTGGCAATCAGCCCCAGCATTTT. Encoded protein: CASSVSSGNQPQHF.

V usage is TRBV5-1 and J usage is TRBJ1-2; TRBD1 matches 10 bases. CDR1 and CDR2 (germline): SGHRS, YFSETQ. This CDR3 comprises 14 residues. V lost 2 bases, J lost 7 bases, and 5 bases stayed unmatched. CDR3 sequence (DNA): TGCGCCAGCAGCTTCGGCGACAGGGGGCTTGGCTACACCTTC. Protein: CASSFGDRGLGYTF.

This rearrangement joins TRBV18 to TRBJ1-2, with 9 bases lining up with TRBD1. Germline CDR1 reads KGHSH; CDR2 reads LQKENI. The CDR3 runs to 14 residues. V gave up 0 bases and J gave up 8 bases; unmatched junction bases: 4. The CDR3 region has the DNA TGTGCCAGCTCACCACCCGGGACAGGGAGAGGCTACACCTTC. Translating it yields CASSPPGTGRGYTF.

The V call is TRBV29-1, the J call TRBJ2-3; D not resolved. The germline CDR1 and CDR2 sequences are SQVTM and ANQGSEA. V was trimmed by 1 base and J by 0 bases, leaving 8 bases between them. The CDR3 is 14 amino acids. CDR3 region: CSVEAQSSTDTQYF. The DNA for the CDR3 is TGCAGCGTTGAAGCACAGTCTAGCACAGATACGCAGTATTTT.

The gene calls are TRBV5-1 and TRBJ2-1; either TRBD1 or TRBD2 may supply D (5 bases each). The V end was cut by 8 bases, the J end by 6 bases, with 15 bases between. Germline loops: CDR1 SGHRS, CDR2 YFSETQ. The CDR3 loop spans 13 amino acids. The CDR3: CASAQDWINEQFF. The DNA for the CDR3 is TGCGCCAGTGCACAGGACTGGATCAATGAGCAGTTCTTC.

V is TRBV7-2 and J is TRBJ2-7; 7 bases agree with TRBD1. Unmatched junction bases numbered 7, after V lost 0 bases and J lost 5 bases. Germline V gives CDR1 SGHTA, CDR2 FQGNSA. CDR3 length: 15 residues. DNA for the CDR3: TGTGCCAGCAGCTTAGCTCGGGACAGCATGGACGAGCAGTACTTC. This codes for CASSLARDSMDEQYF.

The chain employs TRBV7-2 and TRBJ1-2, with D possibly TRBD1 on 5 matching bases. The CDR3 is made up of 13 amino acids. Trimming took off 4 bases at V and 7 bases at J, with 13 bases between the two ends. Germline loops: CDR1 SGHTA, CDR2 FQGNSA. The CDR3 sequence is CASSYRDLRGYTF. The DNA for the CDR3 is TGTGCCAGCAGCTACCGGGACCTGCGTGGCTACACCTTC.

The chain recombines TRBV7-9 with TRBJ2-1; D is uncertain. Trimming shortened V by 0 bases and J by 8 bases, and 5 bases separated the two germline ends. The CDR3 sequence is 12 residues long. In germline, CDR1 is SEHNR, CDR2 FQNEAQ (reference sequence). CDR3 protein: CASSLALDEQFF. The DNA for the CDR3 is TGTGCCAGCAGCTTAGCGCTGGATGAGCAGTTCTTC. Together with reference TRBV7-9 and TRBJ2-1, the CDR3 gives the full variable domain: DTGVSQNPRHKITKRGQNVTFRCDPISEHNRLYWYRQTLGQGPEFLTYFQNEAQLEKSRLLSDRFSAERPKGSFSTLEIQRTEQGDSAMYLCASSLALDEQFFGPGTRLTVL.

The chain joins TRBV15 to TRBJ2-4; 10 bases are a match to TRBD1. This CDR3 is built from 14 residues. J lost 6 bases, V lost 4 bases, and 3 bases had no gene match. Germline CDR1 LNHNV, CDR2 YYDKDF (reference sequence). CDR3 sequence: CATSNRDRGNIQYF. The CDR3 DNA reads TGTGCCACCAGCAACCGGGACAGGGGAAACATTCAGTACTTC.

The rearrangement links TRBV7-2 to TRBJ2-3, with D possibly TRBD2 on 5 matching bases. The CDR3 extends over 12 amino acids. Trimming pared 5 bases from V and 11 bases from J, leaving 14 bases between. Germline-derived CDR1 and CDR2 are SGHTA and FQGNSA. This CDR3 is CASSPDSSRQYF. As DNA, the CDR3 is TGTGCCAGCAGCCCGGACTCGTCACGGCAGTATTTT.

In its sample, this clonotype was seen a few times. V and J are TRBV9 and TRBJ2-1; the match to TRBD1 covers 7 bases. The V gene end was trimmed by 4 bases and the J gene end by 3 bases; junction bases not matched to a gene: 4. There are 14 residues in the CDR3. Germline CDR1 is SGDLS and CDR2 is YYNGEE. The CDR3 bases are TGTGCCAGCAGCAGGGACAGCTACTACAATGAGCAGTTCTTC. It translates to CASSRDSYYNEQFF.

CDR3 DNA: TGTGCCAGCAGCTTGGTTCTAGCGGGAGGGTACCAAGAGACCCAGTACTTC. Protein: CASSLVLAGGYQETQYF. The chain couples TRBV5-4 to TRBJ2-5, with TRBD2 matching 12 bases. The germline V gene encodes CDR1 SGHNT and CDR2 YYREEE (reference sequence). The length of the CDR3 is 17 residues. J was trimmed by 0 bases and V by 0 bases; bases with no gene match: 3.

This sequence joins TRBV7-8 and TRBJ2-1; TRBD2 matches at 9 bases. The CDR3 is 16 residues long. Germline assignment: CDR1 SGHVS and CDR2 FQNEAQ. Trimming removed 4 bases from V and 1 base from J; junction bases left unmatched: 5. The CDR3 protein is CASSSRLAESYNEQFF. The CDR3 coding sequence is TGTGCCAGCAGCTCGCGACTAGCGGAGTCCTACAATGAGCAGTTCTTC.

V is TRBV20-1 and J is TRBJ1-1, with D unclear. Trimming removed 4 bases at V and 1 base at J, with 7 bases between. Germline loops: CDR1 DFQATT, CDR2 SNEGSKA (reference sequence). CDR3 size: 12 residues. The CDR3 region is CSAKLGNTEAFF. As DNA, the CDR3 is TGCAGTGCTAAATTAGGGAACACTGAAGCTTTCTTT.

The V gene is TRBV5-1, the J gene TRBJ2-5; 7 bases agree with TRBD2. Germline V CDR1 and CDR2: SGHRS, YFSETQ. This CDR3 comprises 14 residues. The V and J ends lost 4 bases and 5 bases, in that order; junction bases with no gene match: 8. As DNA, the CDR3 is TGCGCCAGCAGCCCGAGCGGAGCGGGGGAGACCCAGTACTTC. It is translated as CASSPSGAGETQYF.